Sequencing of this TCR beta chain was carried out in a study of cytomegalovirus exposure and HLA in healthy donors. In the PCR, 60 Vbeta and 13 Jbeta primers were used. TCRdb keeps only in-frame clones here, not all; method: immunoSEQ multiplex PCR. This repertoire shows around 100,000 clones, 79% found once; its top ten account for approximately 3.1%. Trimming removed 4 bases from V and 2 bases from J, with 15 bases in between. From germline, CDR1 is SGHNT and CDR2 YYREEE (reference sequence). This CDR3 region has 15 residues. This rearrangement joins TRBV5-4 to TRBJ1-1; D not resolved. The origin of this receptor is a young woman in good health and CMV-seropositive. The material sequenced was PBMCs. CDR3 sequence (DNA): TGTGCCAGCAGCCCCCTGCGCGATCTAAACACTGAAGCTTTCTTT. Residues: CASSPLRDLNTEAFF.